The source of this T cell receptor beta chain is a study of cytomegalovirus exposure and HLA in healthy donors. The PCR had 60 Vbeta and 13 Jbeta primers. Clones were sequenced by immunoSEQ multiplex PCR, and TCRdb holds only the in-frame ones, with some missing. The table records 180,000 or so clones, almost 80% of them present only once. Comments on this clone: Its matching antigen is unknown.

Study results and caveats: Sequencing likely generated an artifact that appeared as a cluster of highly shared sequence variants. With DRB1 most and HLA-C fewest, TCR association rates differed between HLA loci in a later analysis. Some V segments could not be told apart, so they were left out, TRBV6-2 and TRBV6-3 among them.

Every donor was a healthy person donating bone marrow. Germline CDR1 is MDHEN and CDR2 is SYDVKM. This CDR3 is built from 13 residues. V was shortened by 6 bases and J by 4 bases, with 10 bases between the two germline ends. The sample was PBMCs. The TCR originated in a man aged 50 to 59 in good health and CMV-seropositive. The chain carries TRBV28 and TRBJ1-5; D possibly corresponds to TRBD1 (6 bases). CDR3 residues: CASSPTGNQPQHF. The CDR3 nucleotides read TGTGCCAGCAGCCCGACAGGAAATCAGCCCCAGCATTTT.